This T cell receptor (beta chain) was recorded in a study of tumor and adjacent non-tumor tissue in lung cancer. Findings and limits, study-wide: TCR diversity was significantly greater in tumor than normal lung tissue. Higher tumor TCR diversity was associated with shorter survival.

The CDR3 contains 14 residues. V was clipped by 5 bases and J by 2 bases, with 13 bases between them. Germline CDR1 and CDR2: SGHAT and FQNNGV. This clonotype was found many times. Antigen: not known. The template was RNA from unsorted bulk tissue. Distant lung tissue was collected more than 3 cm away from the tumor edge. A modified ARM-PCR protocol with three rounds of nested PCR amplified TCRbeta. In TCRdb, the multiplex PCR reads were re-called with MiXCR into one record per CDR3 protein. Among fewer than 100,000 distinct CDR3 sequences listed, about 82% were seen once. The chain employs TRBV11-2 and TRBJ2-7, with D maybe TRBD1 (5 bases). The clonotype was recovered from a man aged 55 to 70 with non-small cell lung cancer. The sequenced sample was distant non-tumor lung tissue. CDR3 coding DNA: TGTGCCAGCAGCCTGACGGACACTGCCTACGAGCAGTACTTC. Its translation is CASSLTDTAYEQYF.